This TCR beta chain was identified during a study of a mutant IDH1 vaccine in newly diagnosed glioma. Study-level background: Sex distribution of treated patients was about 60% male and roughly 38% female; mean age was roughly 37 years. Most patients had received both radiotherapy and temozolomide, the prior options being radiotherapy, temozolomide, or both.

Germline V gene lookup returns CDR1 MGHRA and CDR2 YSYEKL. The V end lost 6 bases, the J end lost 0 bases, and 27 bases lay between the germline ends. The CDR3 sequence is 20 residues long. To note about this clone: Its target is unknown.

Study conclusions and caveats: Patients mounted vaccine-induced immune responses in 93.3% of cases.

As for time point: baseline, week 1 (first vaccination visit). Treatment noted: pre-vaccination baseline after standard-of-care therapy. Every donor had a new WHO grade 3 or 4 astrocytoma that was IDH1-mutant, with loss of nuclear ATRX. Only in-frame clones appear in the TCRdb table, and some are missing; sequencing was by immunoSEQ multiplex PCR. The sample records about 36,000 clones, 60% to 80% being singletons. V usage is TRBV4-1 and J usage is TRBJ1-5; unclear D gene. The sequence was collected from a man in his forties or fifties with glioma. Some clones in this sample may be carry-over from other donors' samples. Sequencing was performed on PBMCs, taken from a glioma patient treated with radiotherapy, temozolomide or both. CDR3 bases: TGCGCCAGCAGTCCACAATGGATACAATCCGACTACGATAGCAATCAGCCCCAGCATTTT. Translating gives CASSPQWIQSDYDSNQPQHF.